What follows are 24 T cell receptor beta chains derived from one specimen sequenced in a study of patients and donors after allogeneic stem cell transplantation. Each CDR3 protein is one row after TCRdb ran MiXCR on the RT-PCR reads. The repertoire includes about 100,000 distinct CDR3 sequences, around 35% of them detected once, and 27% sits in the top ten. What was sequenced was blood, either unsorted or a sorted T cell fraction (not recorded which). These TCRs come from a human donor who was either an allogeneic HSCT recipient or a stem cell or donor lymphocyte infusion donor (not recorded which). It is not recorded whose cells these are; they may come from a transplant donor.

In this sample, this clonotype turned up many times. V and J are TRBV29-1 and TRBJ1-1; no clear D. The CDR3 consists of 11 residues. Germline values: CDR1 SQVTM, CDR2 ANQGSEA. V lost 2 bases and J lost 6, with 7 bases in between. The CDR3 spells CSVELGPEAFF. DNA for the CDR3: TGCAGCGTTGAACTGGGTCCTGAAGCTTTCTTT.

This chain joins TRBV20-1 and TRBJ2-3, with D uncertain. V shed 4 bases and J shed 3 bases, with 8 bases lying between them. Germline values: CDR1 DFQATT, CDR2 SNEGSKA (reference sequence). This CDR3 has 12 amino acids. CDR3 bases: TGCAGTGCTATCCCGAGAACAGATACGCAGTATTTT. Translating gives CSAIPRTDTQYF.

The V and J genes are TRBV2 and TRBJ2-7; 9 bases match TRBD1. CDR1 is SNHLY, CDR2 FYNNEI, per germline. With V trimmed by 5 bases and J by 1 base, 9 bases remained unmatched. The CDR3 runs 16 residues. CDR3 nucleotide sequence: TGTGCCAGCAGTCTTATCCCGGGACAGGGTTCCTACGAGCAGTACTTC. Translating gives CASSLIPGQGSYEQYF.

The chain uses TRBV4-3 and TRBJ1-5; unclear D gene. V was clipped by 0 bases and J by 1 base, with 4 bases between them. The CDR3 is 14 residues long. Germline CDR1 is LGHNA and CDR2 is YSLEER. CDR3 DNA sequence: TGCGCCAGCAGCCAAGACACCAGCAATCAGCCCCAGCATTTT. Amino acids: CASSQDTSNQPQHF.

The chain combines TRBV5-1 with TRBJ2-3; 10 positions agree with TRBD2. The CDR3 extends over 16 amino acids. V was pared by 2 bases and J by 8 bases, with 11 bases of the junction left unmatched. CDR1 and CDR2 from the germline V gene are SGHRS and YFSETQ. For the CDR3, the DNA is TGCGCCAGCAGCTTAACTAGCGGGACAGCTGCGGCTACGCAGTATTTT. Translating gives CASSLTSGTAAATQYF.

This clonotype was seen only a few times. The rearrangement uses TRBV24-1 and TRBJ2-3; D uncertain. The CDR3 sequence is 14 residues long. Per the germline V gene, CDR1 is KGHDR and CDR2 is SFDVKD. Trimming took off 1 base at V and 4 bases at J, with 8 bases between the two ends. CDR3 loop: CATSDFYGSDTQYF. In DNA form, the CDR3 reads TGTGCCACCAGTGATTTCTACGGGTCAGATACGCAGTATTTT.

This clonotype was recorded only once. V usage is TRBV12-3 or TRBV12-4 and J usage is TRBJ2-1; unclear D gene. This CDR3 is built from 13 residues. Trimming removed 1 base from V and 9 bases from J, with 10 bases in between. CDR3 DNA: TGTGCCAGCAGTTTAGGGTTTGGGGTTGAGCAGTTCTTC. Its translation is CASSLGFGVEQFF.

This clonotype was observed a few times. The chain employs TRBV7-9 and TRBJ1-2, with 7 bases aligning to TRBD1. Germline V gives CDR1 SEHNR, CDR2 FQNEAQ (reference sequence). V lost 1 base to trimming and J lost 4 bases; unmatched junction nucleotides: 3. This CDR3 region has 14 residues. The CDR3 loop is CASSLVGTVYGYTF. Here the CDR3 DNA reads TGTGCCAGCAGCTTAGTTGGGACAGTCTATGGCTACACCTTC. Together with reference TRBV7-9 and TRBJ1-2, the CDR3 gives the full variable domain: DTGVSQNPRHKITKRGQNVTFRCDPISEHNRLYWYRQTLGQGPEFLTYFQNEAQLEKSRLLSDRFSAERPKGSFSTLEIQRTEQGDSAMYLCASSLVGTVYGYTFGSGTRLTVV.

The CDR3 spells CASGPTTGSLQETQYF. As DNA, the CDR3 is TGTGCTAGTGGACCTACGACAGGGTCCCTTCAAGAGACCCAGTACTTC. The V gene is TRBV12-5, the J gene TRBJ2-5, with 7 bases that match TRBD1. The CDR3 has 16 residues. Looked up from germline, CDR1 is LGHNT and CDR2 is FRNRAP. V was clipped by 6 bases and J by 2 bases; unmatched bases: 12.

J is TRBJ1-1 and V is TRBV12-3 or TRBV12-4; possibly TRBD1 for D (5 bases). CDR3 length: 14 residues. V lost 6 bases to trimming and J lost 2 bases, with 13 bases between them. CDR3 sequence reads: CASRGLRGNTEAFF. The CDR3 nucleotides read TGTGCCAGCAGAGGCTTGAGGGGAAACACTGAAGCTTTCTTT.

In this sample, this clonotype turned up a few times. The V gene is TRBV6-2 or TRBV6-3, the J gene TRBJ1-5; TRBD1 is a possible D gene (5 bases). CDR3 length: 16 residues. The germline V gene encodes CDR1 MNHEY and CDR2 SVGEGT. V lost 6 bases and J lost 0, with 15 bases in between. The CDR3 nucleotides are TGTGCCAGCAGACAATTACAGGTCCATAGCAATCAGCCCCAGCATTTT. It specifies CASRQLQVHSNQPQHF.

The J gene is TRBJ2-7, the V gene TRBV5-5; D is unclear. Germline CDR1 is SGHKS and CDR2 is YYEKEE (reference sequence). Trimming removed 3 bases at V and 3 bases at J, with 10 bases between. The CDR3 extends over 13 amino acids. This chain's CDR3 is CASSSLNFYEQYF. The DNA of the CDR3 is TGTGCCAGCAGCTCCCTGAACTTCTACGAGCAGTACTTC.

This clonotype was detected only a few times. The gene calls are TRBV28 and TRBJ1-6; D not certain. Germline loops: CDR1 MDHEN, CDR2 SYDVKM. Trimming pared 6 bases from V and 7 bases from J, leaving 13 bases between. This CDR3 region has 14 residues. The CDR3 bases are TGTGCCAGCAGCGACCGGGCCAACAATTCACCCCTCCACTTT. Protein: CASSDRANNSPLHF.

V usage is TRBV20-1 and J usage is TRBJ1-6; 9 bases match TRBD1. CDR1 is DFQATT and CDR2 is SNEGSKA in the germline V gene (reference sequence). The CDR3 is made up of 14 amino acids. The V and J ends lost 6 bases and 5 bases, in that order; junction bases with no gene match: 5. The DNA for the CDR3 is TGCAGTGCCACCAGGACAGGGGATAATTCACCCCTCCACTTT. It is translated as CSATRTGDNSPLHF.

This clonotype has more than one count but fewer than ten. Written as DNA, the CDR3 is TGTGCCAGCAGCTTAGTTGGCGAGCAGTACTTC. Protein sequence: CASSLVGEQYF. The chain uses TRBV7-6 and TRBJ2-7, with no clear D. The ends were cut back, 1 base at V and 6 bases at J, with 4 bases in the middle. CDR1 is SGHVS, CDR2 FNYEAQ, per germline. This CDR3 is 11 amino acids long.

The chain joins TRBV29-1 to TRBJ2-1, with TRBD1 matching over 10 bases. This CDR3 comprises 13 residues. The germline V gene encodes CDR1 SQVTM and CDR2 ANQGSEA. V shed 4 bases and J 6 bases; nucleotides not matched to a gene: 3. This CDR3 reads CSVGDRGLNEQFF. CDR3 nucleotides: TGCAGCGTTGGGGACAGGGGACTCAATGAGCAGTTCTTC.

This clonotype showed up just a few times. The V gene is TRBV20-1, the J gene TRBJ2-1; the match to TRBD2 covers 9 bases. This CDR3 is built from 14 residues. Germline loops: CDR1 DFQATT, CDR2 SNEGSKA (reference sequence). CDR3 DNA: TGCAGGGGGATTAGCGGGGGCTCCTACAATGAGCAGTTCTTC. This encodes CRGISGGSYNEQFF.

The rearrangement joins TRBV7-7 to TRBJ2-2; 7 bases are a match to TRBD2. The CDR3 loop spans 13 amino acids. Germline V lookup: CDR1 SSHAT, CDR2 FNYEAQ (reference sequence). CDR3 in amino acids: CARYPREYGELFF. The CDR3 DNA follows: TGTGCTAGGTACCCGCGGGAGTACGGGGAGCTGTTTTTT.

In its sample, this clonotype was seen a few times. The chain carries TRBV4-3 and TRBJ1-4; the D gene is possibly TRBD1 (5 bases). Germline lookup yields CDR1 LGHNA and CDR2 YSLEER. Trimming removed 5 bases at V and 8 bases at J, with 15 bases between. The CDR3 loop spans 14 amino acids. This chain's CDR3 is CASSEGTAGEKLFF. The CDR3 bases are TGCGCCAGCAGCGAGGGGACGGCGGGGGAAAAACTGTTTTTT.

The chain links TRBV7-6 to TRBJ1-6; D not resolved. V shed 4 bases and J shed 0 bases, with 7 bases lying between them. The CDR3 is 15 amino acids. Germline lookup yields CDR1 SGHVS and CDR2 FNYEAQ. DNA for the CDR3: TGTGCCAGCAGCTCCCGCAGCTCCTATAATTCACCCCTCCACTTT. Encoded protein: CASSSRSSYNSPLHF.

The rearrangement uses TRBV29-1 and TRBJ1-1; D unclear. Germline V lookup: CDR1 SQVTM, CDR2 ANQGSEA. Trimming left V 4 bases short and J 7 bases short, with 7 bases between. The CDR3 loop spans 10 amino acids. In nucleotides, the CDR3 is TGCAGCGTTGTAAGGGTTGAAGCTTTCTTT. As protein: CSVVRVEAFF.

J is TRBJ2-3 and V is TRBV27; D is uncertain. Germline V lookup: CDR1 MNHEY, CDR2 SMNVEV (reference sequence). V lost 3 bases and J 2 bases, leaving 9 bases between the germline ends. The CDR3 has 14 amino acids. The CDR3 loop is CASSFGHATDTQYF. The CDR3 DNA is TGTGCCAGCAGTTTCGGCCACGCCACAGATACGCAGTATTTT.

V is TRBV4-2 and J is TRBJ1-6; D remains unclear. This CDR3 comprises 15 residues. Trimming left V 0 bases short and J 9 bases short, with 12 bases between. Germline assignment: CDR1 LGHNA and CDR2 YNFKEQ. CDR3 amino acids: CASSQERVTVSPLHF. In DNA, the CDR3 is TGTGCCAGCAGCCAAGAGAGGGTGACGGTTTCACCCCTCCACTTT.

This sequence joins TRBV24-1 and TRBJ1-3; D not resolved. Germline V gives CDR1 KGHDR, CDR2 SFDVKD. The CDR3 has 11 amino acids. Trimming pared 4 bases from V and 6 bases from J, leaving 3 bases between. The CDR3 here is CATSDLNTIYF. DNA of the CDR3: TGTGCCACCAGTGACCTAAACACCATATATTTT.